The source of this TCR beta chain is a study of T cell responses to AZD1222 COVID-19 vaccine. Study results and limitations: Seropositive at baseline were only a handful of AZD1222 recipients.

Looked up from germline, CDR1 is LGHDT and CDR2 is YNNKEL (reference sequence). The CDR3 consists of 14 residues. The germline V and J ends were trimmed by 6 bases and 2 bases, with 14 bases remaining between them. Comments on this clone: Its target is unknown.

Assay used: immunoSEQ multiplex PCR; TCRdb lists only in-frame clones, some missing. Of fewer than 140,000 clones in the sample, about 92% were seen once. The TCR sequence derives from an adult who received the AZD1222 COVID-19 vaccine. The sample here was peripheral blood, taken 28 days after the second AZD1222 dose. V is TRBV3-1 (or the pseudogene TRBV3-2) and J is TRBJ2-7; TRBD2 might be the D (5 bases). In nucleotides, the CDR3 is TGTGCCAGCAGTTTCTCGGGATCCCCCTACGAGCAGTACTTC. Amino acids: CASSFSGSPYEQYF.